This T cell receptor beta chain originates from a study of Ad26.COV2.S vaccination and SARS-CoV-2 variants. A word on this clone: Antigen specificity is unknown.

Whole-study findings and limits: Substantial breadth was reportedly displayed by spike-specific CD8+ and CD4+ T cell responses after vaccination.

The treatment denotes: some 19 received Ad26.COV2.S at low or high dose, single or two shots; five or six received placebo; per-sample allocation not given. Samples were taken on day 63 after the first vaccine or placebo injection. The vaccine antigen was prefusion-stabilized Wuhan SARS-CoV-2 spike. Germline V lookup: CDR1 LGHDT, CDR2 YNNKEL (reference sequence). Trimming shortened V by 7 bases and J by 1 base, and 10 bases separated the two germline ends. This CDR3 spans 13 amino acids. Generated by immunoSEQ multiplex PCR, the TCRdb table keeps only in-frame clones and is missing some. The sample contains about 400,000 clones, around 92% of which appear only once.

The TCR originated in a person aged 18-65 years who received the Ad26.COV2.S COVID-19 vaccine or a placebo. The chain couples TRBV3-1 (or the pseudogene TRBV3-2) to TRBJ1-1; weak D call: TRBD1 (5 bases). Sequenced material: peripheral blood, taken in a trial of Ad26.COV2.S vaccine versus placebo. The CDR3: CASKETANTEAFF. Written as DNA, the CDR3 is TGTGCCAGCAAAGAGACAGCGAACACTGAAGCTTTCTTT.